This entry lists 30 T cell receptor beta chains sequenced from one sample in a study of T cell responses to AZD1222 COVID-19 vaccine (dated by TCRdb to about 2021). What the time point label conveys for this sample: about 28 days (+/-7) after the second vaccine dose. To prepare the library, the immunoSEQ multiplex PCR assay was applied. TCRdb carries this immuneACCESS record with in-frame sequences only. Its versions omit some clonotypes, under half of them owing to an unresolved V gene in the studies checked, with the rest unexplained. The sample table holds approximately 160,000 clones, of which approximately 94% were seen once. The ten biggest clones cover about 4.6% of the sample. The sample in question was peripheral blood, obtained 28 days after the second AZD1222 dose. The receptors shown here come from an adult who received the AZD1222 COVID-19 vaccine.

The chain recombines TRBV4-2 with TRBJ2-1, with D hard to call. The CDR3 consists of 16 residues. CDR1 is LGHNA, CDR2 YNFKEQ, per germline. The V end was cut by 0 bases, the J end by 0 bases, with 9 bases between. This chain's CDR3 is CASSQDRLSSYNEQFF. CDR3 sequence (DNA): TGTGCCAGCAGCCAAGATCGGTTAAGCTCCTACAATGAGCAGTTCTTC.

The gene calls are TRBV6-2 or TRBV6-3 and TRBJ1-2; D is ambiguous. Between the trimmed V and J ends, which lost 0 bases and 7 bases, there was a span of 9 bases. This CDR3 comprises 13 residues. CDR1 and CDR2 from the germline V gene are MNHEY and SVGEGT. CDR3 nucleotides: TGTGCCAGCAGTTACTCGAACGGGGTTGGCTACACCTTC. Translating it yields CASSYSNGVGYTF.

The J gene is TRBJ2-3, the V gene TRBV19; D is undetermined. Germline V CDR1 and CDR2: LNHDA, SQIVND (reference sequence). Trimming removed 3 bases at V and 5 bases at J, with 12 bases between. CDR3 size: 14 residues. DNA of the CDR3: TGTGCCAGTAGTATCTCTGGGCTACTAGATACGCAGTATTTT. It yields the protein CASSISGLLDTQYF.

The gene calls are TRBV5-1 and TRBJ2-6; D call uncertain. The V gene lost 0 bases and the J gene lost 2 bases, with 6 bases spanning the gap. Germline V gene sequence: CDR1 SGHRS, CDR2 YFSETQ. The CDR3 loop spans 15 amino acids. The chain's CDR3 is CASSLVRAGANVLTF. CDR3 in DNA: TGCGCCAGCAGCTTGGTACGGGCTGGGGCCAACGTCCTGACTTTC.

V usage is TRBV28 and J usage is TRBJ1-2; D is possibly TRBD1 (6 bases). Germline V lookup: CDR1 MDHEN, CDR2 SYDVKM. The ends were cut back, 3 bases at V and 0 bases at J, with 17 bases in the middle. The CDR3 is made up of 17 amino acids. The CDR3 DNA follows: TGTGCCAGCAGTTTTCAGGGACAAACTTCCACTAACTATGGCTACACCTTC. It translates to CASSFQGQTSTNYGYTF.

This sequence joins TRBV28 and TRBJ1-1, with D possibly matching TRBD1 (6 bases). The CDR3 has 15 residues. The V end lost 0 bases, the J end lost 3 bases, and 11 bases lay between the germline ends. Germline assignment: CDR1 MDHEN and CDR2 SYDVKM. The CDR3 sequence is CASSLWGAVDTEAFF. CDR3 nucleotide sequence: TGTGCCAGCAGTTTATGGGGGGCGGTGGACACTGAAGCTTTCTTT.

The genes are TRBV4-1 and TRBJ1-4; D ambiguous. The CDR3 is made up of 14 amino acids. From germline, CDR1 is MGHRA and CDR2 YSYEKL. Trimming removed 4 bases from V and 6 bases from J, with 12 bases in between. The CDR3 DNA sequence: TGCGCCAGCAGCCTAAGAGGCTTCGATGAAAAACTGTTTTTT. Its translation: CASSLRGFDEKLFF.

The V gene is TRBV5-5, the J gene TRBJ1-5; D might be TRBD1 (5 bases). Per germline, CDR1 SGHKS and CDR2 YYEKEE (reference sequence). Trimming shortened V by 4 bases and J by 5 bases, and 22 bases separated the two germline ends. The CDR3 loop spans 17 amino acids. CDR3 sequence: CASSEHELQGGHQPQHF. The DNA for the CDR3 is TGTGCCAGCAGCGAGCATGAACTCCAGGGCGGACATCAGCCCCAGCATTTT. The entire variable domain, with the rest obtained from reference TRBV5-5 and TRBJ1-5, is as follows: DAGVTQSPTHLIKTRGQQVTLRCSPISGHKSVSWYQQVLGQGPQFIFQYYEKEERGRGNFPDRFSARQFPNYSSELNVNALLLGDSALYLCASSEHELQGGHQPQHFGDGTRLSIL.

A note on this clone: Different DNA sequences within this sample yield the same CDR3. The V gene is TRBV30, the J gene TRBJ2-7; D uncertain. The germline V gene has CDR1 GTSNPN and CDR2 SVGIG (reference sequence). The CDR3 is 12 residues long. Between the trimmed V and J ends, which lost 0 bases and 1 base, there was a span of 4 bases. CDR3 amino acids: CAWSVLSYEQYF. DNA for the CDR3: TGTGCCTGGAGTGTTTTGTCCTACGAGCAGTACTTC.

The gene calls are TRBV15 and TRBJ2-5; TRBD1 or TRBD2 may be the D gene (5 bases each). Trimming stripped 5 bases from V and 9 bases from J, with 13 bases between. The CDR3 is 12 amino acids. The germline V gene has CDR1 LNHNV and CDR2 YYDKDF (reference sequence). In nucleotides, the CDR3 is TGTGCCACCAGCGGGGGAAACCCTCCCCAGTACTTC. This encodes CATSGGNPPQYF. The variable domain in full, with the rest retrieved from reference TRBV15 and TRBJ2-5, is DAMVIQNPRYQVTQFGKPVTLSCSQTLNHNVMYWYQQKSSQAPKLLFHYYDKDFNNEADTPDNFQSRRPNTSFCFLDIRSPGLGDTAMYLCATSGGNPPQYFGPGTRLLVL.

Here the CDR3 reads CASSLRSGGPNSPLHF. In DNA, the CDR3 is TGCGCCAGCAGCCTCCGATCTGGGGGCCCTAATTCACCCCTCCACTTT. The genes are TRBV5-1 and TRBJ1-6; a weak D match, TRBD1 (6 bases). Trimming shortened V by 4 bases and J by 6 bases, and 17 bases separated the two germline ends. This CDR3 contains 16 residues. Germline-derived CDR1 and CDR2 are SGHRS and YFSETQ.

The chain links TRBV18 to TRBJ2-1; TRBD1 might be the D (5 bases). Looked up from germline, CDR1 is KGHSH and CDR2 is LQKENI. Trimming stripped 3 bases from V and 5 bases from J, with 14 bases between. CDR3 size: 15 residues. The CDR3 bases are TGTGCCAGCTCACCCATCAGGGTAGGTAACAATGAGCAGTTCTTC. Its protein product is CASSPIRVGNNEQFF.

V is TRBV7-8 and J is TRBJ1-1, with D uncertain. Germline assignment: CDR1 SGHVS and CDR2 FQNEAQ. This CDR3 is built from 11 residues. The V and J ends lost 5 bases and 11 bases respectively, with 12 bases between them. CDR3 DNA sequence: TGTGCCAGCAGCAGTGGCCTAGGTGCTTTCTTT. It is translated as CASSSGLGAFF.

The chain has TRBV18 and TRBJ2-1; 7 bases fit TRBD2. The CDR3 runs to 17 residues. Losses at the gene ends were 3 bases for V and 0 bases for J; bases not matched to a gene: 8. The V gene's germline CDR1 is KGHSH and CDR2 LQKENI. The CDR3 coding sequence is TGTGCCAGCTCACCGACAGCGGGAAGGAGCTCCTACAATGAGCAGTTCTTC. Encoded protein: CASSPTAGRSSYNEQFF.

The CDR3 is CASSLVGGAGTEAFF. The DNA for the CDR3 is TGTGCCAGCAGCTTAGTCGGGGGCGCCGGCACTGAAGCTTTCTTT. The chain combines TRBV7-2 with TRBJ1-1; a possible D gene is TRBD1 (6 bases). This CDR3 is 15 amino acids long. Trimming stripped 1 base from V and 4 bases from J, with 13 bases between. Germline V gene data show CDR1 as SGHTA and CDR2 as FQGNSA.

The genes are TRBV19 and TRBJ1-5; no definite D call. Germline V gene sequence: CDR1 LNHDA, CDR2 SQIVND (reference sequence). The V gene lost 3 bases and the J gene lost 0 bases, with 12 bases spanning the gap. There are 16 residues in the CDR3. In nucleotides, the CDR3 is TGTGCCAGTAGTATTGAGAGACCAAATAGCAATCAGCCCCAGCATTTT. Its protein is CASSIERPNSNQPQHF.

The chain carries TRBV27 and TRBJ2-3, with 14 bases fitting TRBD2. After removal of 4 bases from V and 7 bases from J, the junction contained 7 bases not matched to a gene. Germline assignment: CDR1 MNHEY and CDR2 SMNVEV (reference sequence). This CDR3 region has 16 residues. DNA of the CDR3: TGTGCCAGCAGTTCGGGGACTAGCGGGAGTGTAAATACGCAGTATTTT. Its protein is CASSSGTSGSVNTQYF.

V is TRBV27 and J is TRBJ1-1; D perhaps matches TRBD1 (5 bases). The CDR3 spans 12 residues. Trimming pared 6 bases from V and 5 bases from J, leaving 10 bases between. From germline, CDR1 is MNHEY and CDR2 SMNVEV (reference sequence). CDR3 in amino acids: CASRGLGTEAFF. DNA of the CDR3: TGTGCCAGCAGGGGGCTGGGGACTGAAGCTTTCTTT.

The chain joins TRBV5-6 to TRBJ2-3, with D possibly TRBD1 on 5 matching bases. V lost 2 bases and J 7 bases, leaving 11 bases between the germline ends. The germline V gene encodes CDR1 SGHDT and CDR2 YYEEEE. This CDR3 contains 13 residues. The CDR3 nucleotides are TGTGCCAGCAGCTTAGGGCAGGGTCATACGCAGTATTTT. It encodes CASSLGQGHTQYF.

The J gene is TRBJ1-2, the V gene TRBV19, with D unclear. The CDR3 extends over 12 amino acids. V was shortened by 6 bases and J by 5 bases, with 10 bases between the two germline ends. The germline V gene has CDR1 LNHDA and CDR2 SQIVND (reference sequence). The DNA for the CDR3 is TGTGCCAGTAGCGAGACGGTTTATGGCTACACCTTC. This codes for CASSETVYGYTF.

The chain uses TRBV9 and TRBJ1-6, with 10 bases aligning to TRBD1. V was clipped by 4 bases and J by 9 bases; unmatched bases: 7. Germline values: CDR1 SGDLS, CDR2 YYNGEE. This CDR3 region has 15 residues. The CDR3 region is CASSPRQGAGSPLHF. CDR3 DNA: TGTGCCAGCAGCCCCCGACAGGGGGCAGGTTCACCCCTCCACTTT.

This rearrangement joins TRBV7-2 to TRBJ2-1; D perhaps matches TRBD1 (6 bases). The germline V and J ends were trimmed by 5 bases and 1 base, with 9 bases remaining between them. Germline values: CDR1 SGHTA, CDR2 FQGNSA. The CDR3 runs to 14 residues. For the CDR3, the DNA is TGTGCCAGCAGCCCTACAGGGTCCTACAATGAGCAGTTCTTC. As protein: CASSPTGSYNEQFF.

This sequence joins TRBV10-3 and TRBJ2-7; D tentatively fits TRBD1 or TRBD2 (5 bases each). The CDR3 spans 15 residues. Trimming removed 0 bases at V and 2 bases at J, with 11 bases between. Germline CDR1 reads ENHRY; CDR2 reads SYGVKD. As DNA, the CDR3 is TGTGCCATCAGTGAGTCGAAGGGACCAGCCTACGAGCAGTACTTC. Protein sequence: CAISESKGPAYEQYF.

The J gene is TRBJ2-1, the V gene TRBV15; the match to TRBD2 covers 8 bases. The CDR3 is made up of 15 amino acids. The ends lost 0 bases at V and 6 bases at J; junction bases unmatched: 4. CDR1 and CDR2 from the germline V gene are LNHNV and YYDKDF (reference sequence). The CDR3 loop is CATSRELAVLNEQFF. The CDR3 DNA reads TGTGCCACCAGCAGAGAACTAGCGGTTCTCAATGAGCAGTTCTTC.

The chain couples TRBV11-2 to TRBJ2-5, with no clear D. Trimming took off 1 base at V and 2 bases at J, with 17 bases between the two ends. Germline lookup yields CDR1 SGHAT and CDR2 FQNNGV. The length of the CDR3 is 17 residues. The CDR3 bases are TGTGCCAGCAGCTTAGCCAGGTTAGGGATGGCGCAAGAGACCCAGTACTTC. Its protein is CASSLARLGMAQETQYF.

J is TRBJ1-4 and V is TRBV2; D not certain. The CDR3 has 15 residues. Germline CDR1 reads SNHLY; CDR2 reads FYNNEI. V lost 2 bases, J lost 3 bases, and 10 bases lay in between. CDR3 in amino acids: CASSEIPQANEKLFF. The CDR3 DNA is TGTGCCAGCAGTGAAATCCCGCAGGCTAATGAAAAACTGTTTTTT.

The chain recombines TRBV19 with TRBJ2-6, with TRBD1 matching 7 bases. CDR1 and CDR2 (germline): LNHDA, SQIVND (reference sequence). The CDR3 has 15 residues. V shed 4 bases and J 2 bases; nucleotides not matched to a gene: 2. This CDR3 is CASSSQGAGANVLTF. In DNA, the CDR3 is TGTGCCAGTAGTAGCCAGGGGGCTGGGGCCAACGTCCTGACTTTC.

The gene calls are TRBV27 and TRBJ1-1; 7 bases map to TRBD1. Looked up from germline, CDR1 is MNHEY and CDR2 is SMNVEV (reference sequence). The CDR3 runs 16 residues. The junction had 14 bases not matched to a gene; V was cut back by 6 bases and J by 4 bases. Written as DNA, the CDR3 is TGTGCCAGCAGCCCCGGAGACAGGGAGGTGAGCACTGAAGCTTTCTTT. Protein: CASSPGDREVSTEAFF.

V usage is TRBV2 and J usage is TRBJ2-1; D is undetermined. Trimming shortened V by 4 bases and J by 9 bases, and 7 bases separated the two germline ends. Germline loops: CDR1 SNHLY, CDR2 FYNNEI. This CDR3 spans 11 amino acids. Here the CDR3 reads CASSVGGEQFF. Written as DNA, the CDR3 is TGTGCCAGCAGTGTAGGCGGTGAGCAGTTCTTC.

This clone was picked up one time. V usage is TRBV10-3 and J usage is TRBJ2-3; D might be TRBD2 (5 bases). V gave up 3 bases and J gave up 5 bases, with 12 bases separating them. Germline V gene data show CDR1 as ENHRY and CDR2 as SYGVKD. The CDR3 runs 14 residues. The CDR3 DNA reads as TGTGCCATCAGTGATCTAGGGAGCGGAGATACGCAGTATTTT. It codes for CAISDLGSGDTQYF.